The 25 T cell receptor beta chains listed next were all sequenced from one sample in a study of technical replicates of blood from a few donors (dated by TCRdb to between 2016 and 2019). The library relied on the immunoSEQ multiplex PCR assay. The table was pulled from immuneACCESS by TCRdb, which kept in-frame rearrangements only. Such tables lose some clones; where checked, under half of the loss comes from unresolved V genes, and the rest has no known cause. In this sample the table shows about 100,000 clones, 85% to 95% of which occur a single time. Jointly, the top ten make up roughly 0.33% of the sample. Sequenced input: T cells isolated from PBMCs. Every receptor here comes from a human donor in good health.

This clone was found once. This chain uses TRBV7-2 with TRBJ2-2; weak D call: TRBD1 (6 bases). Trimming stripped 0 bases from V and 6 bases from J, with 11 bases between. The CDR3 covers 15 residues. Germline assignment: CDR1 SGHTA and CDR2 FQGNSA. The CDR3, as DNA: TGTGCCAGCAGCTTAGCCGGCGGACAGTCCGGGGAGCTGTTTTTT. Amino acid sequence: CASSLAGGQSGELFF.

The chain has TRBV7-3 and TRBJ1-1; D gene ambiguous. Germline loops: CDR1 SGHTA, CDR2 FQGTGA. Trimming stripped 5 bases from V and 1 base from J, with 14 bases between. The CDR3 is 15 amino acids. The CDR3 reads CASSAWHGENTEAFF. The CDR3 nucleotides are TGTGCCAGCAGCGCCTGGCATGGAGAGAACACTGAAGCTTTCTTT.

The rearrangement links TRBV27 to TRBJ2-1; 10 bases align to TRBD2. Germline V gene lookup returns CDR1 MNHEY and CDR2 SMNVEV (reference sequence). After removal of 6 bases from V and 8 bases from J, the junction contained 7 bases not matched to a gene. The CDR3 is 14 amino acids. The CDR3: CASSPGLAAHEQFF. The CDR3 nucleotides read TGTGCCAGCAGCCCAGGACTAGCGGCCCATGAGCAGTTCTTC.

The chain uses TRBV11-3 and TRBJ2-2; 9 positions match TRBD2. V lost 5 bases, J lost 1 base, and 2 bases stayed unmatched. This CDR3 contains 15 residues. Germline V gives CDR1 SGHNT, CDR2 YENEEA. CDR3 loop: CASSRLAENTGELFF. In DNA, the CDR3 is TGTGCCAGCAGCCGACTAGCGGAGAACACCGGGGAGCTGTTTTTT.

V usage is TRBV28 and J usage is TRBJ1-2, with 9 nucleotides matching TRBD1. Losses at the gene ends were 1 base for V and 3 bases for J; bases not matched to a gene: 3. The CDR3 sequence is 15 residues long. Looked up from germline, CDR1 is MDHEN and CDR2 is SYDVKM. The CDR3 DNA sequence: TGTGCCAGCAGTTTATCGACAGGGGGGGACTATGGCTACACCTTC. Its protein is CASSLSTGGDYGYTF.

The J gene is TRBJ2-2, the V gene TRBV9, with a tentative D call TRBD2 (6 bases). Germline V gene lookup returns CDR1 SGDLS and CDR2 YYNGEE. Trimming removed 3 bases from V and 0 bases from J, with 12 bases in between. This CDR3 has 16 amino acids. DNA of the CDR3: TGTGCCAGCAGCGCCTATGTAGCGGCGAACACCGGGGAGCTGTTTTTT. This encodes CASSAYVAANTGELFF. Full variable domain (remainder filled in from reference TRBV9 and TRBJ2-2): DSGVTQTPKHLITATGQRVTLRCSPRSGDLSVYWYQQSLDQGLQFLIQYYNGEERAKGNILERFSAQQFPDLHSELNLSSLELGDSALYFCASSAYVAANTGELFFGEGSRLTVL.

This chain uses TRBV18 with TRBJ2-6; TRBD1 is a possible D gene (6 bases). Germline CDR1 KGHSH, CDR2 LQKENI. Trimming stripped 3 bases from V and 0 bases from J, with 9 bases between. CDR3 length: 16 amino acids. The CDR3 DNA reads TGTGCCAGCTCACCGAACAGGGACTCTGGGGCCAACGTCCTGACTTTC. Translated, it gives CASSPNRDSGANVLTF.

The chain carries TRBV7-2 and TRBJ2-3, with TRBD1 matching 8 bases. There are 19 residues in the CDR3. J was trimmed by 4 bases and V by 3 bases; bases with no gene match: 18. Per germline, CDR1 SGHTA and CDR2 FQGNSA. As DNA, the CDR3 is TGTGCCAGCAGCTTTCCTGGGACAGGACCTCCGGATAACCCAGATACGCAGTATTTT. The encoded protein is CASSFPGTGPPDNPDTQYF.

The V gene is TRBV9, the J gene TRBJ2-1, with TRBD2 matching 7 bases. Trimming cost V 2 bases and J 3 bases; bases outside gene matches: 5. The CDR3 runs to 15 residues. Germline-derived CDR1 and CDR2 are SGDLS and YYNGEE. DNA of the CDR3: TGTGCCAGCAGCGTCGCGGGAGCAGTCTACAATGAGCAGTTCTTC. Translating it yields CASSVAGAVYNEQFF.

The chain recombines TRBV11-2 with TRBJ1-2; the D is unclear. Per germline, CDR1 SGHAT and CDR2 FQNNGV. The V and J ends lost 1 base and 8 bases respectively, with 11 bases between them. CDR3 length: 13 residues. The CDR3, as DNA: TGTGCCAGCAGCTTAGTAGAATCAGGAGGCTACACCTTC. As protein: CASSLVESGGYTF.

CDR3 sequence reads: CASGDSLNTEAFF. The CDR3 DNA sequence: TGTGCCAGTGGGGACAGCCTGAACACTGAAGCTTTCTTT. The chain links TRBV19 to TRBJ1-1; 7 nucleotides line up with TRBD1. The CDR3 spans 13 residues. Germline CDR1 LNHDA, CDR2 SQIVND (reference sequence). The V segment lost 8 bases and the J segment 0 bases; nucleotides outside the gene matches: 3.

The J gene is TRBJ2-7, the V gene TRBV19; the match to TRBD2 covers 7 bases. CDR3 length: 13 residues. Germline assignment: CDR1 LNHDA and CDR2 SQIVND (reference sequence). With V trimmed by 5 bases and J by 3 bases, 4 bases remained unmatched. The DNA for the CDR3 is TGTGCCAGTAGTCGCGGGAGCAGCTACGAGCAGTACTTC. Its translation: CASSRGSSYEQYF.

V and J are TRBV13 and TRBJ2-4, with a possible D match to TRBD1 (5 bases). Germline V gene sequence: CDR1 PRHDT, CDR2 FYEKMQ (reference sequence). CDR3 size: 16 residues. V was clipped by 8 bases and J by 5 bases, with 22 bases between them. The chain's CDR3 is CASSAAVQGTQNIQYF. CDR3 DNA sequence: TGTGCCAGCTCCGCCGCGGTGCAGGGAACCCAAAACATTCAGTACTTC.

V is TRBV7-9 and J is TRBJ2-5; D unresolved. The CDR3 has 13 residues. V lost 5 bases and J lost 5, with 12 bases in between. CDR1 and CDR2 from the germline V gene are SEHNR and FQNEAQ (reference sequence). The CDR3 region has the DNA TGTGCCAGCAGCCCGCCGACTGAGGAGACCCAGTACTTC. Translating it yields CASSPPTEETQYF.

The CDR3 coding sequence is TGTGCCAGCAGCTACGTCGGCGGGCTCGACAATGAGCAGTTCTTC. It codes for CASSYVGGLDNEQFF. The chain joins TRBV5-5 to TRBJ2-1, with D perhaps matching TRBD2 (5 bases). The CDR3 spans 15 residues. Germline CDR1 is SGHKS and CDR2 is YYEKEE (reference sequence). V lost 3 bases to trimming and J lost 5 bases, with 15 bases between them. Drawing the rest from reference TRBV5-5 and TRBJ2-1, the complete variable domain is DAGVTQSPTHLIKTRGQQVTLRCSPISGHKSVSWYQQVLGQGPQFIFQYYEKEERGRGNFPDRFSARQFPNYSSELNVNALLLGDSALYLCASSYVGGLDNEQFFGPGTRLTVL.

The chain links TRBV19 to TRBJ1-5; D call uncertain. Looked up from germline, CDR1 is LNHDA and CDR2 is SQIVND (reference sequence). This CDR3 spans 12 amino acids. V gave up 3 bases and J gave up 6 bases, with 6 bases separating them. The CDR3, as DNA: TGTGCCAGTAGTATGAGTTTTCAGCCCCAGCATTTT. Encoded protein: CASSMSFQPQHF.

The rearrangement uses TRBV5-6 and TRBJ2-5, with D perhaps matching TRBD1 (7 bases). The CDR3 has 17 amino acids. Germline-derived CDR1 and CDR2 are SGHDT and YYEEEE. V lost 2 bases, J lost 1 base, and 18 bases lay in between. The CDR3: CASSLTGEASTQETQYF. DNA for the CDR3: TGTGCCAGCAGCTTAACAGGGGAGGCATCGACCCAAGAGACCCAGTACTTC.

The V and J genes are TRBV2 and TRBJ2-5; 9 nucleotides align to TRBD1. Germline V gene sequence: CDR1 SNHLY, CDR2 FYNNEI. V was clipped by 6 bases and J by 1 base; unmatched bases: 3. CDR3 length: 14 residues. This CDR3 is CASRVQGAQETQYF. CDR3 nucleotides: TGTGCCAGCAGGGTACAGGGGGCCCAAGAGACCCAGTACTTC.

The V gene is TRBV7-9, the J gene TRBJ2-6; TRBD1 matches at 8 bases. The junction had 11 bases not matched to a gene; V was cut back by 4 bases and J by 3 bases. The CDR3 extends over 18 amino acids. The germline V gene has CDR1 SEHNR and CDR2 FQNEAQ (reference sequence). CDR3 coding DNA: TGTGCCAGCAGCTCCACCTTAGGGGGGACAGGTGGGGCCAACGTCCTGACTTTC. Amino acids: CASSSTLGGTGGANVLTF.

The genes are TRBV28 and TRBJ2-2, with a possible D match to TRBD1 (6 bases). V lost 3 bases and J 3 bases, leaving 11 bases between the germline ends. Per germline, CDR1 MDHEN and CDR2 SYDVKM. CDR3 length: 15 residues. This CDR3 reads CASSFWDTYTGELFF. CDR3 nucleotide sequence: TGTGCCAGCAGTTTCTGGGACACCTACACCGGGGAGCTGTTTTTT.

This chain joins TRBV5-8 and TRBJ2-3, with 10 nucleotides matching TRBD1. Unmatched junction bases numbered 3, after V lost 3 bases and J lost 2 bases. This CDR3 contains 15 residues. The germline gives CDR1 SGHTS, CDR2 YDEGEE. DNA of the CDR3: TGTGCCAGCAGCTCAGGACAGGGGGACACAGATACGCAGTATTTT. Its translation is CASSSGQGDTDTQYF.

This sequence joins TRBV28 and TRBJ2-1, with TRBD2 matching over 11 bases. Germline V CDR1 and CDR2: MDHEN, SYDVKM. Trimming at V came to 5 bases and at J to 6 bases, leaving 9 bases not matched to a gene. This CDR3 spans 16 amino acids. CDR3 in amino acids: CASSPTTSGSLNEQFF. CDR3 nucleotide sequence: TGTGCCAGCAGTCCAACTACTAGCGGGAGTCTCAATGAGCAGTTCTTC.

V and J are TRBV6-5 and TRBJ1-5, with a possible D match to TRBD1 (5 bases). V was trimmed by 3 bases and J by 6 bases, leaving 12 bases between them. The CDR3 runs to 14 residues. Germline V gives CDR1 MNHEY, CDR2 SVGAGI. This CDR3 reads CASSYSGNIQPQHF. Written as DNA, the CDR3 is TGTGCCAGCAGTTATTCAGGGAATATTCAGCCCCAGCATTTT.

V usage is TRBV4-1 and J usage is TRBJ2-5; 8 bases are a match to TRBD2. The better agreement between TRBJ2-7 and the DNA end casts doubt on the J call. The CDR3 sequence is 14 residues long. Germline V gene sequence: CDR1 MGHRA, CDR2 YSYEKL. The CDR3: CASSQDAGGYEQYF. The CDR3 nucleotides are TGCGCCAGCAGCCAAGATGCGGGGGGCTACGAGCAGTACTTC.

The gene calls are TRBV5-6 and TRBJ1-4, with unresolved D. The CDR3 sequence is 14 residues long. Germline CDR1 SGHDT, CDR2 YYEEEE. Trimming removed 7 bases at V and 4 bases at J, with 14 bases between. The CDR3 DNA is TGTGCCAGCTCATATACGGACTTTAATGAAAAACTGTTTTTT. The encoded protein is CASSYTDFNEKLFF.